These T cell receptor beta chains were read from a single sample in a study of neoadjuvant anti-PD-1 for oral cavity cancer. Libraries were prepared by immunoSEQ multiplex PCR; TCRdb keeps only in-frame clonotypes and omits some of them. The sample holds 72,000 or so clones; about 86% are singletons and the top ten take nearly 3.5%. The specimen comprised PBMCs, sampled before nivolumab (anti-PD-1) treatment. These receptors all come from a person aged 35 to 85 with oral cavity squamous cell carcinoma. CDR3s include the opening cysteine and the closing phenylalanine or tryptophan. A D gene is named only where the DNA matches it firmly. For some rows the clone size is stated as once, few or many, or as a class when expanded; others skip it.

clone_size d_call j_call v_call cdr3_nt cdr3_aa
. . TRBJ2-1 TRBV9 TGTGCCAGCAGCGTGAGTTCCGGACTTCCGAACCCCAATGAGCAGTTCTTC CASSVSSGLPNPNEQFF
. . TRBJ1-1 TRBV5-1 TGCGCCAGCACCGGACTGATGAACACTGAAGCTTTCTTT CASTGLMNTEAFF
. . TRBJ2-7 TRBV5-1 TGCGCCAGCAGCTTGGAGGGTTACTACGAGCAGTACTTC CASSLEGYYEQYF
. TRBD1 TRBJ1-2 TRBV2 TGTGCCAGCGGCCGGGACAGAAACTATGGCTACACCTTC CASGRDRNYGYTF
. TRBD1 TRBJ1-4 TRBV4-2 TGTGCCAGCAGTCTTGGGACAGACCCAACTAATGAAAAACTGTTTTTT CASSLGTDPTNEKLFF
. . TRBJ2-5 TRBV11-1 TGTGCCAGCAGCTTACGGGACGGGGAGCAAGAGACCCAGTACTTC CASSLRDGEQETQYF
. . TRBJ1-1 TRBV30 TGTGCCTGGAGCCCCTCAGGGAACACTGAAGCTTTCTTT CAWSPSGNTEAFF
. . TRBJ1-4 TRBV6-5 TGTGCCAGCAGTTTTAATGAAAAACTGTTTTTT CASSFNEKLFF
few TRBD2 TRBJ2-1 TRBV19 TGTGCCAGTAGTCATCGGGCCCTGGGACTAGCGGGGGTCTCCTACAATGAGCAGTTCTTC CASSHRALGLAGVSYNEQFF
. TRBD1 TRBJ1-1 TRBV9 TGTGCCAGCAGCGCTTTAGCAGGGGGCGGAATGAACACTGAAGCTTTCTTT CASSALAGGGMNTEAFF
. TRBD2 TRBJ2-1 TRBV19 TGTGCCAGTAGGGGACTAGCGGGACCTCAAGCCTACAATGAGCAGTTCTTC CASRGLAGPQAYNEQFF
. . TRBJ2-2 TRBV15 TGTGCCACCAGCAGAGATTTCCCCGCCACCGGGGAGCTGTTTTTT CATSRDFPATGELFF
. . TRBJ1-1 TRBV28 TGTGCCAGCAGTTTATATCTATCCCCGGCCGACACTGAAGCTTTCTTT CASSLYLSPADTEAFF
. . TRBJ2-5 TRBV7-9 TGTGCCAGCCTTGGTTCCCTTGAAAACGGTCAAGAGACCCAGTACTTC CASLGSLENGQETQYF
. TRBD1 TRBJ1-6 TRBV7-8 TGTGCCAGCAGCTTAGGCGGACAGGGAGCTAGGACGAGCTCCTATAATTCACCCCTCCACTTT CASSLGGQGARTSSYNSPLHF
. . TRBJ1-6 TRBV7-4 TGTGCCAGCAGCTACCCGATTAATTCACCCCTCCACTTT CASSYPINSPLHF
. . TRBJ2-5 TRBV9 TGTGCCAGCAGCGTAGCTTTAGGGGCCCAGACCCAGTACTTC CASSVALGAQTQYF
. TRBD2 TRBJ2-1 TRBV7-3 TGTGCCAGCAGCCCGAGGGGCGGGAGCTCCTACAATGAGCAGTTCTTC CASSPRGGSSYNEQFF
few . TRBJ2-1 TRBV4-1 TGCGCCAGCAGCCAAGGAAGTGCAGGGCACAATGAGCAGTTCTTC CASSQGSAGHNEQFF
few TRBD1 TRBJ1-2 TRBV7-9 TGTGCCAGCAGCTTAGAGGGACAGGGGTCCTACACCTTC CASSLEGQGSYTF
. . TRBJ1-2 TRBV7-7 TGTGCCAGCTTAAATGAGGGGCGGAAGAACTATGGCTACACCTTC CASLNEGRKNYGYTF
. TRBD2 TRBJ2-1 TRBV2 TGTGCCAGCAGTCGGGGACTAGCGGGAGGGGGTGAGCAGTTCTTC CASSRGLAGGGEQFF
. . TRBJ1-5 TRBV7-6 TGTGCCAGCAGCTTAGGTGGGCCTAGCAATCAGCCCCAGCATTTT CASSLGGPSNQPQHF
. . TRBJ2-7 TRBV27 TGTGCCAGCAGTTTTGGACCCACCGGCGAGCAGTACTTC CASSFGPTGEQYF
. TRBD1 TRBJ2-7 TRBV11-2 TGTGCCAGCAGCTCCAACAGGGGAACGTACGAGCAGTACTTC CASSSNRGTYEQYF
. . TRBJ1-1 TRBV11-2 TGTGCCAGCAGCTTAGAGGGGGGGTTCATCTGGAACACTGAAGCTTTCTTT CASSLEGGFIWNTEAFF
. . TRBJ1-6 TRBV4-1 TGCGCCAGCAGCTCACAAGTAATGAATTCACCCCTCCACTTT CASSSQVMNSPLHF
. TRBD1 TRBJ2-5 TRBV27 TGTGCCAGTTCCGCGCAGGGGGAATGGGAAGAGACCCAGTACTTC CASSAQGEWEETQYF
. . TRBJ1-5 TRBV2 TGTGCCAGCAGTTCTGGGTCCCGCGGGAGCCAGCCCCAGCATTTT CASSSGSRGSQPQHF
. . TRBJ2-5 TRBV19 TGTGCCAGTAGTTTACCAGGAGGACAAGAGACCCAGTACTTC CASSLPGGQETQYF
. . TRBJ1-3 TRBV19 TGTGCCAGTACGGCGCGAGGGGGCTCTGGAAACACCATATATTTT CASTARGGSGNTIYF
. . TRBJ1-5 TRBV30 TGTGCCTGGAACCAGGACACTAGCAATCAGCCCCAGCATTTT CAWNQDTSNQPQHF
few . TRBJ1-4 TRBV27 TGTGCCAGCAGTCCATATGGCGTCTCTAATGAAAAACTGTTTTTT CASSPYGVSNEKLFF
. . TRBJ1-3 TRBV5-4 TGTGCCAGCAGCTTGCGGAACTCTGGAAACACCATATATTTT CASSLRNSGNTIYF
. TRBD2 TRBJ2-1 TRBV11-2 TGTGCCAGCAGCTCCTGGACTAGCGGGAGTCCCTACAATGAGCAGTTCTTC CASSSWTSGSPYNEQFF
few . TRBJ1-1 TRBV4-1 TGCGCCAGCAGCCAGGGGCAATTTAAGAACACTGAAGCTTTCTTT CASSQGQFKNTEAFF
. . TRBJ2-1 TRBV7-3 TGTGCCAGCAGCTTAGGGGGATTCGATGAGCAGTTCTTC CASSLGGFDEQFF
. TRBD1 TRBJ2-1 TRBV7-6 TGTGCCAGCAGCCCGACAGGGGGCAGTGAGCAGTTCTTC CASSPTGGSEQFF
once . TRBJ1-5 TRBV2 TGTGCCAGCAGTGAAAGTGGCAATCAGCCCCAGCATTTT CASSESGNQPQHF
. TRBD1 TRBJ1-2 TRBV5-1 TGCGCCAGCAGCTTGACCACAGGGGATGGCTACACCTTC CASSLTTGDGYTF
many . TRBJ2-2 TRBV6-1 TGTGCCAGCAGTGGCTACACCGGGGAGCTGTTTTTT CASSGYTGELFF